One sample yielded the 29 T cell receptor beta chains listed below, sequenced in a study of human T cells and chemical hapten exposure. Time point described: pre-sensitization, week 0. This sample's treatment: therapeutic diphenylcyclopropenone sensitization with weekly scalp DPC. One entry per CDR3 protein, called by TCRdb with MiXCR from the RACE reads. The repertoire holds about 120,000 distinct CDR3 sequences, with approximately 15% as singletons. Specimen: whole blood, collected in connection with sensitization to the hapten diphenylcyclopropenone (DPC). Receptor source: a woman between 18 and 29 years old with alopecia areata. Some clones in this sample may be carry-over from other donors' samples.

This clonotype occurred many times. The gene calls are TRBV7-9 and TRBJ1-2; D may be TRBD1 (5 bases). V shed 0 bases and J shed 5 bases, with 10 bases lying between them. This CDR3 has 14 residues. Per germline, CDR1 SEHNR and CDR2 FQNEAQ (reference sequence). CDR3 residues: CASSLAGAGYGYTF. CDR3 bases: TGTGCCAGCAGCTTAGCAGGGGCTGGATATGGCTACACCTTC.

The chain is built from TRBV6-6 and TRBJ2-3; D is unresolved. The CDR3 runs to 11 residues. Looked up from germline, CDR1 is MNHNY and CDR2 is SVGAGI (reference sequence). The ends were cut back, 6 bases at V and 7 bases at J, with 8 bases in the middle. DNA for the CDR3: TGTGCCAGCAGAGATAGTTATACGCAGTATTTT. Translating gives CASRDSYTQYF.

This clonotype has more than one count but fewer than ten. The genes are TRBV11-2 and TRBJ2-2; D gene uncertain. Germline V lookup: CDR1 SGHAT, CDR2 FQNNGV. V shed 3 bases and J shed 4 bases, with 9 bases lying between them. The CDR3 extends over 14 amino acids. The CDR3 here is CASSFFRGTGELFF. CDR3 bases: TGTGCCAGCAGCTTCTTTCGCGGCACCGGGGAGCTGTTTTTT.

This clonotype occurred a few times. V usage is TRBV5-5 and J usage is TRBJ1-5, with 8 bases lining up with TRBD1. The CDR3 loop spans 18 amino acids. The germline gives CDR1 SGHKS, CDR2 YYEKEE (reference sequence). Trimming removed 2 bases from V and 0 bases from J; junction bases left unmatched: 10. The CDR3 sequence is CASSFGRTGTVSNQPQHF. The CDR3 DNA is TGTGCCAGCAGCTTTGGGAGGACAGGGACCGTTAGCAATCAGCCCCAGCATTTT.

This clonotype came up a few times. The chain joins TRBV19 to TRBJ2-7; D uncertain. Germline V lookup: CDR1 LNHDA, CDR2 SQIVND (reference sequence). V lost 3 bases and J lost 0, with 9 bases in between. The CDR3 is 14 residues long. CDR3: CASSMVSSSYEQYF. CDR3 in DNA: TGTGCCAGTAGTATGGTCTCCAGCTCCTACGAGCAGTACTTC.

This sequence joins TRBV6-5 and TRBJ1-3; no reliable D call. Trimming left V 9 bases short and J 1 base short, with 10 bases between. The V gene's germline CDR1 is MNHEY and CDR2 SVGAGI. The CDR3 extends over 13 amino acids. The DNA of the CDR3 is TGTGCCAGTCGTCCTAGTTCTGGAAACACCATATATTTT. Protein product: CASRPSSGNTIYF.

The chain carries TRBV4-3 and TRBJ2-5; 10 bases are a match to TRBD2. CDR1 LGHNA and CDR2 YSLEER come from the germline V gene. CDR3 size: 15 residues. V was pared by 4 bases and J by 3 bases, with 5 bases of the junction left unmatched. CDR3 in DNA: TGCGCCAGCAGCCGCGGGACTAGCGAGGAAGAGACCCAGTACTTC. As protein: CASSRGTSEEETQYF.

The V gene is TRBV7-2, the J gene TRBJ2-7; a weak D match, TRBD1 (6 bases). The CDR3 runs to 16 residues. CDR1 is SGHTA, CDR2 FQGNSA, per germline. Trimming removed 6 bases from V and 0 bases from J, with 18 bases in between. The CDR3 sequence is CASRQWPWDNSYEQYF. CDR3 bases: TGTGCCAGCAGACAATGGCCCTGGGACAACTCCTACGAGCAGTACTTC.

This clonotype was observed many times. The rearrangement uses TRBV2 and TRBJ2-1; D unresolved. This CDR3 contains 12 residues. CDR1 is SNHLY, CDR2 FYNNEI, per germline. Trimming pared 6 bases from V and 4 bases from J, leaving 7 bases between. The CDR3 sequence: CASRTQYNEQFF. The DNA of the CDR3 is TGTGCCAGCAGGACACAATACAATGAGCAGTTCTTC.

This clonotype was recorded a few times. V is TRBV11-2 and J is TRBJ2-1; TRBD1 or TRBD2 may be the D gene (6 bases each). Deletions cut 1 base from V and 2 bases from J, with 12 bases between. Germline V lookup: CDR1 SGHAT, CDR2 FQNNGV. The CDR3 length is 16 residues. The CDR3 reads CASSLVRGAPYNEQFF. The CDR3 region has the DNA TGTGCCAGCAGCTTAGTAAGGGGGGCTCCCTACAATGAGCAGTTCTTC.

This clonotype came up many times. The rearrangement joins TRBV20-1 to TRBJ2-3; 8 bases are a match to TRBD2. Germline assignment: CDR1 DFQATT and CDR2 SNEGSKA (reference sequence). With V trimmed by 0 bases and J by 2 bases, 7 bases remained unmatched. CDR3 length: 16 amino acids. CDR3 amino acids: CSARDMAGGDTDTQYF. CDR3 bases: TGCAGTGCTAGAGATATGGCGGGGGGCGACACAGATACGCAGTATTTT.

The V gene is TRBV15, the J gene TRBJ2-5, with TRBD2 as a possible D gene (5 bases). This CDR3 contains 12 residues. Germline V gene data show CDR1 as LNHNV and CDR2 as YYDKDF (reference sequence). V dropped 3 bases and J dropped 4 bases, with 6 bases sitting between them. CDR3 region: CATSRAGETQYF. The DNA for the CDR3 is TGTGCCACCAGCAGGGCGGGAGAGACCCAGTACTTC.

There are many counts of this clonotype. CDR3 in amino acids: CASSYRGGEAFF. CDR3 nucleotide sequence: TGTGCCAGCAGTTACAGGGGAGGTGAAGCTTTCTTT. The V and J genes are TRBV6-5 and TRBJ1-1, with a weak D call TRBD1 (5 bases). CDR1 is MNHEY and CDR2 is SVGAGI in the germline V gene. The CDR3 spans 12 residues. Trimming left V 2 bases short and J 7 bases short, with 8 bases between.

The chain is built from TRBV6-2 or TRBV6-3 and TRBJ2-3; 9 bases match TRBD2. The V and J ends lost 0 bases and 3 bases, in that order; junction bases with no gene match: 13. In germline, CDR1 is MNHEY, CDR2 SVGEGT. This CDR3 has 19 amino acids. The CDR3 sequence is CASSYSRSGGPKRTDTQYF. The CDR3 coding sequence is TGTGCCAGCAGTTACTCGAGGAGCGGGGGGCCGAAGAGAACAGATACGCAGTATTTT.

This clonotype was seen many times. The rearrangement uses TRBV7-3 and TRBJ2-2, with a possible D match to TRBD2 (6 bases). The CDR3 loop spans 15 amino acids. CDR1 and CDR2 (germline): SGHTA, FQGTGA. V dropped 5 bases and J dropped 4 bases, with 14 bases sitting between them. CDR3 in amino acids: CASSREGGGTGELFF. CDR3 bases: TGTGCCAGCAGCCGTGAGGGAGGAGGCACCGGGGAGCTGTTTTTT.

This chain joins TRBV7-2 and TRBJ2-3, with 11 bases that match TRBD2. V lost 8 bases and J lost 0; bases outside the gene matches: 4. The CDR3 extends over 15 amino acids. From germline, CDR1 is SGHTA and CDR2 FQGNSA. The CDR3 reads CASGRLAGSTDTQYF. CDR3 nucleotides: TGTGCCAGCGGAAGACTAGCGGGAAGCACAGATACGCAGTATTTT.

This clonotype was observed many times. V usage is TRBV6-2 or TRBV6-3 and J usage is TRBJ2-3; weak D call: TRBD2 (6 bases). The CDR3 sequence is 15 residues long. Germline CDR1 is MNHEY and CDR2 is SVGEGT. V dropped 4 bases and J dropped 2 bases, with 13 bases sitting between them. This chain's CDR3 is CASSSAGLNTDTQYF. CDR3 DNA sequence: TGTGCCAGCAGTTCGGCGGGACTCAACACAGATACGCAGTATTTT.

This clonotype was counted between two and nine times. The chain employs TRBV7-6 and TRBJ2-5, with D possibly TRBD2 on 5 matching bases. CDR1 is SGHVS and CDR2 is FNYEAQ in the germline V gene. The CDR3 runs 16 residues. Trimming removed 3 bases at V and 1 base at J, with 15 bases between. The CDR3 bases are TGTGCCAGCAGCTTTTTGCGCGGGTTCCGCCAAGAGACCCAGTACTTC. This sequence encodes CASSFLRGFRQETQYF.

There are a few counts of this clonotype. V gene TRBV4-2 combines with J gene TRBJ2-1, with 10 positions matching TRBD2. CDR1 is LGHNA, CDR2 YNFKEQ, per germline. V dropped 0 bases and J dropped 10; count of bases not matched to a gene: 9. The CDR3 loop spans 16 amino acids. CDR3 DNA: TGTGCCAGCAGCCAAGATAGAGCGGGGGGGTCCCGGGAGCAGTTCTTC. Protein product: CASSQDRAGGSREQFF.

The chain combines TRBV2 with TRBJ1-3; the D is unclear. V was pared by 3 bases and J by 1 base, with 7 bases between. CDR1 and CDR2 (germline): SNHLY, FYNNEI. The CDR3 spans 14 residues. The CDR3 spells CASSEGASGNTIYF. CDR3 coding DNA: TGTGCCAGCAGTGAGGGCGCATCTGGAAACACCATATATTTT. The full variable domain, rest sourced from reference TRBV2 and TRBJ1-3, is EPEVTQTPSHQVTQMGQEVILRCVPISNHLYFYWYRQILGQKVEFLVSFYNNEISEKSEIFDDQFSVERPDGSNFTLKIRSTKLEDSAMYFCASSEGASGNTIYFGEGSWLTVV.

Comment on this clonotype: This sequence is one base from a far larger clone and is likely a read error. DNA for the CDR3: TGTGCCAGCAGTGTACAGGGGATGAACACTGAAGCTTTCTTT. This sequence encodes CASSVQGMNTEAFF. The genes are TRBV25-1 and TRBJ1-1, with 7 bases aligning to TRBD1. V was pared by 4 bases and J by 0 bases, with 2 bases of the junction left unmatched. The CDR3 length is 14 residues. Germline assignment: CDR1 MGHDK and CDR2 SYGVNS.

The CDR3 reads CASGHSSYEQYF. In DNA, the CDR3 is TGTGCCAGCGGTCACTCTTCCTACGAGCAGTACTTC. The V call is TRBV28, the J call TRBJ2-7, with no clear D. CDR3 size: 12 residues. The V end was cut by 8 bases, the J end by 1 base, with 9 bases between. CDR1 and CDR2 (germline): MDHEN, SYDVKM.

This clonotype was seen a handful of times. The genes are TRBV19 and TRBJ2-3, with D hard to call. The length of the CDR3 is 14 residues. Germline assignment: CDR1 LNHDA and CDR2 SQIVND (reference sequence). Deletions cut 6 bases from V and 0 bases from J, with 10 bases between. In DNA, the CDR3 is TGTGCCAGTAGGGTGGACGGAAGCACAGATACGCAGTATTTT. It translates to CASRVDGSTDTQYF.

The genes are TRBV12-3 or TRBV12-4 and TRBJ1-1; 9 nucleotides align to TRBD1. This CDR3 contains 18 residues. With 6 bases clipped from V and 7 bases from J, the junction kept 21 bases outside the gene matches. Here the CDR3 DNA reads TGTGCCAGCAGACGGCACCCGGGACAGGGTAACCCTCCCCGTGAAGCTTTCTTT. Protein: CASRRHPGQGNPPREAFF.

This clonotype was counted a few times. The rearrangement links TRBV5-4 to TRBJ2-7; 9 nucleotides line up with TRBD1. The trim removed 5 bases at V and 5 bases at J, leaving 26 bases unmatched. The CDR3 is 20 amino acids. The germline V gene encodes CDR1 SGHNT and CDR2 YYREEE (reference sequence). The CDR3 here is CASSRSPRRQGVSPSDEQYF. CDR3 bases: TGTGCCAGCAGTCGATCGCCTCGACGACAGGGGGTGAGCCCGAGCGACGAGCAGTACTTC.

This clonotype was picked up a small number of times. V is TRBV9 and J is TRBJ1-4; D is possibly TRBD1 (5 bases). The V gene's germline CDR1 is SGDLS and CDR2 YYNGEE. Trimming left V 0 bases short and J 5 bases short, with 11 bases between. This CDR3 spans 15 amino acids. The CDR3 coding sequence is TGTGCCAGCAGCGTAGAAGGGGACTTAAATGAAAAACTGTTTTTT. This sequence encodes CASSVEGDLNEKLFF.

The chain uses TRBV4-3 and TRBJ2-3; unclear D gene. CDR1 and CDR2 (germline): LGHNA, YSLEER. Trimming pared 0 bases from V and 2 bases from J, leaving 6 bases between. The CDR3 extends over 14 amino acids. The CDR3 bases are TGCGCCAGCAGCCAAGAACTTCACACAGATACGCAGTATTTT. Translated: CASSQELHTDTQYF.

This chain uses TRBV30 with TRBJ2-1; perhaps TRBD2 as D (7 bases). This CDR3 has 11 amino acids. The germline V gene encodes CDR1 GTSNPN and CDR2 SVGIG (reference sequence). The V gene lost 5 bases and the J gene lost 7 bases, with 9 bases spanning the gap. CDR3 protein: CAWGRGNEQFF. The CDR3 coding sequence is TGTGCCTGGGGGAGGGGGAATGAGCAGTTCTTC.

By sample share, this clonotype is medium-sized (0.01 to 0.1%). The CDR3 here is CASSDSGSGYEQYF. CDR3 DNA: TGCGCCAGCAGTGACAGTGGGAGCGGCTACGAGCAGTACTTC. The rearrangement links TRBV10-2 to TRBJ2-7, with TRBD2 as a possible D gene (5 bases). Germline loops: CDR1 WSHSY, CDR2 SAAADI. Trimming took 3 bases from V and 3 from J, leaving 12 bases between them. This CDR3 has 14 amino acids.